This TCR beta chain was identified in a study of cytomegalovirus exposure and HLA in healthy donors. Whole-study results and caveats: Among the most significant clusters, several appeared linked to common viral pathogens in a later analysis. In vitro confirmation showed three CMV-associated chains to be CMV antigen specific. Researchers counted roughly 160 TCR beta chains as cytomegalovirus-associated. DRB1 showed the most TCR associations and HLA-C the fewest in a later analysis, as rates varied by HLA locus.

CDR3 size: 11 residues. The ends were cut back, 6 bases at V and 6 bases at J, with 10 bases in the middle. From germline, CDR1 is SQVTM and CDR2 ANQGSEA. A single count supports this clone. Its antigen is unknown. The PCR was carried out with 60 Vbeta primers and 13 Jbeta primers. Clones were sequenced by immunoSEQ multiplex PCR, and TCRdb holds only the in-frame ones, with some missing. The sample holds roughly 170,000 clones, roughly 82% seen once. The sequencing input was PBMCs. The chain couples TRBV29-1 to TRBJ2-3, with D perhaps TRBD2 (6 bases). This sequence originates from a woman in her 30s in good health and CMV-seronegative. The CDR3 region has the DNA TGCAGCGTGGGGGGTGGGGATACGCAGTATTTT. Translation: CSVGGGDTQYF.